The source of this TCR beta chain is a study of T cells expressing NK-cell markers. Study as a whole: Eight donors were sequenced, seven testing HCMV-seropositive and one testing seronegative.

The CDR3 is made up of 13 amino acids. Germline CDR1 reads MGHRA; CDR2 reads YSYEKL. Remarks on this clonotype: Its antigen is not known.

Broader study findings: In more than 5 donors, dominant CD3+CD56+NKG2C+ clonotypes ranked among the top 10 CD8+ clonotypes.

TCRdb re-called the 5' RACE reads; every CDR3 protein appears as one record, without DNA. The sample includes 550,000 or so distinct CDR3 sequences. The sequencing sample was made of blood T cells: a sorted CD56 or NKG2C T cell subset, CD4+ or CD8+ T cells, or bulk PBMC T cells (not recorded which). The rearrangement uses TRBV4-1 and TRBJ2-3. This clonotype originated in a man aged 18 to 29 in good health. CDR3 sequence reads: CASSRQQGDTQYF.